These 3 T cell receptor beta chains share one sample of origin, sequenced in a study of neurological immune-mediated disorders. TCRdb redid the calling of the 5' RACE reads with MiXCR, one entry per CDR3 protein. The sample includes more than 50,000 distinct CDR3 sequences, over 3.5% of them seen just once. Input material: PBMCs. All receptors come from a woman in her forties or fifties with multiple sclerosis.

This clonotype was counted many times. CDR3 sequence reads: CSAPLTSGRSYNEQFF. The CDR3 DNA reads as TGCAGTGCTCCGTTGACTAGCGGGAGATCCTACAATGAGCAGTTCTTC. The rearrangement links TRBV20-1 to TRBJ2-1; the match to TRBD2 covers 12 bases. Germline values: CDR1 DFQATT, CDR2 SNEGSKA (reference sequence). The CDR3 totals 16 residues. V shed 5 bases and J 1 base; nucleotides not matched to a gene: 6.

This clonotype occurred many times. The chain uses TRBV12-3 or TRBV12-4 and TRBJ2-1; possible D gene TRBD2, 5 bases. There are 13 residues in the CDR3. Trimming stripped 2 bases from V and 12 bases from J, with 14 bases between. CDR3 loop: CASSLLATAGQFF. CDR3 in DNA: TGTGCCAGCAGTTTACTAGCCACAGCAGGGCAGTTCTTC.

Ten or more counts support this clonotype. The germline gene is not matched at one end of the junction; a read error may be the cause. The J gene is TRBJ1-6, the V gene TRBV20-1; 10 nucleotides match TRBD1. The CDR3 has 15 amino acids. The germline V gene has CDR1 DFQATT and CDR2 SNEGSKA (reference sequence). As DNA, the CDR3 is TGCAGTGCTAGGGAACCGGGACAGGGGAATTCACCCCTCAACTTT. Translated, it gives CSAREPGQGNSPLNF.